Sequencing of this T cell receptor beta chain was carried out in a study of blood T cells in healthy people across ages. The CDR3 length is 15 residues. CDR1 is DFQATT, CDR2 SNEGSKA, per germline (reference sequence). Primers used in a second PCR of about 7 to 12 cycles were a sample-barcoded 5' primer and a J-beta primer mix. TCRdb redid the calling of the 5' RACE reads with MiXCR, one entry per CDR3 protein. The repertoire includes about 1.1 million distinct CDR3 sequences, more than 30% of them detected once, and about an eighth sits in the top ten. This receptor was taken from a man between 18 and 29 years old in good health. Sequencing was performed on blood. V is TRBV20-1 and J is TRBJ1-1; TRBD1 agrees at 7 bases. In DNA form, the CDR3 reads TGCAGAGTAGTACAAGGGGGCGGCCATTACACTGAAGCTTTCTTT. Translating gives CRVVQGGGHYTEAFF.